These 22 T cell receptor beta chains were sequenced from one sample in a study of T-cell reconstitution after alpha-beta-depleted transplantation in children. Unique molecular identifiers were incorporated into the prepared TCRbeta library. MiXCR, run by TCRdb on the PCR reads, gives a single entry per CDR3 protein. The sample lists about 100,000 distinct CDR3 sequences; about 6.5% were seen once. The material was PBMCs, mostly from graft donor cells, obtained 360 days after TCRalphabeta/CD19-depleted stem cell transplant. These receptors were collected from a male patient aged 2-15 years who had a stem cell transplant for acute lymphoblastic leukemia, so the T cells may come from the graft donor.

The chain employs TRBV19 and TRBJ1-1, with D hard to call. The CDR3 extends over 13 amino acids. The germline CDR1 and CDR2 sequences are LNHDA and SQIVND (reference sequence). Trimming pared 2 bases from V and 0 bases from J, leaving 4 bases between. This CDR3 is CASSIPMNTEAFF. The CDR3 DNA follows: TGTGCCAGTAGTATACCCATGAACACTGAAGCTTTCTTT.

This clonotype has a count of ten or more. The chain is built from TRBV7-9 and TRBJ2-2; 11 nucleotides align to TRBD2. The V and J ends lost 11 bases and 1 base, in that order; junction bases with no gene match: 3. CDR3 length: 14 amino acids. Germline assignment: CDR1 SEHNR and CDR2 FQNEAQ (reference sequence). The CDR3 DNA sequence: TGTGCCGGAGGGACTAGCGGGAACACCGGGGAGCTGTTTTTT. As protein: CAGGTSGNTGELFF.

This clonotype was seen at least ten times. The chain uses TRBV4-1 and TRBJ2-5; no definite D call. Trimming removed 2 bases at V and 5 bases at J, with 9 bases between. The length of the CDR3 is 13 residues. CDR1 MGHRA and CDR2 YSYEKL come from the germline V gene. CDR3 in amino acids: CASSQNMGETQYF. As DNA, the CDR3 is TGCGCCAGCAGCCAAAATATGGGGGAGACCCAGTACTTC.

The J gene is TRBJ2-1, the V gene TRBV5-1; TRBD2 aligns across 12 bases. The ends lost 4 bases at V and 7 bases at J; junction bases unmatched: 12. Germline V gives CDR1 SGHRS, CDR2 YFSETQ. The CDR3 length is 17 residues. CDR3 in DNA: TGCGCCAGCAGCCCTTCTAAGACTAGCGGGAGTTCAAATGAGCAGTTCTTC. This translates into CASSPSKTSGSSNEQFF.

This clonotype was counted many times. The gene calls are TRBV9 and TRBJ2-2, with 8 bases lining up with TRBD1. CDR3 length: 17 amino acids. Germline V gene lookup returns CDR1 SGDLS and CDR2 YYNGEE. V was pared by 1 base and J by 0 bases, with 5 bases of the junction left unmatched. The CDR3 loop is CASSVSTGDPNTGELFF. CDR3 nucleotides: TGTGCCAGCAGCGTATCGACAGGGGACCCGAACACCGGGGAGCTGTTTTTT.

This clonotype was counted ten times or more. CDR3 bases: TGTGCCAGCAGCTTAGTTAGGTCGGGGACAGAGCAGTACTTC. It encodes CASSLVRSGTEQYF. The chain recombines TRBV11-2 with TRBJ2-7; D is possibly TRBD1 (6 bases). The ends were cut back, 1 base at V and 7 bases at J, with 14 bases in the middle. The germline V gene encodes CDR1 SGHAT and CDR2 FQNNGV. The CDR3 loop spans 14 amino acids.

This clonotype was seen a few times. The rearrangement uses TRBV2 and TRBJ2-7; unclear D gene. The V end lost 0 bases, the J end lost 6 bases, and 18 bases lay between the germline ends. Per germline, CDR1 SNHLY and CDR2 FYNNEI. The CDR3 has 16 amino acids. The CDR3 protein is CASSEASYGLFLEQYF. CDR3 DNA: TGTGCCAGCAGTGAAGCGAGCTATGGTCTCTTTCTCGAGCAGTACTTC. Full variable domain (missing parts from reference TRBV2 and TRBJ2-7): EPEVTQTPSHQVTQMGQEVILRCVPISNHLYFYWYRQILGQKVEFLVSFYNNEISEKSEIFDDQFSVERPDGSNFTLKIRSTKLEDSAMYFCASSEASYGLFLEQYFGPGTRLTVT.

This clonotype was seen repeatedly, ten times or more. The chain joins TRBV27 to TRBJ2-7; D is undetermined. The CDR3 is 12 residues long. V was shortened by 0 bases and J by 5 bases, with 5 bases between the two germline ends. CDR1 is MNHEY and CDR2 is SMNVEV in the germline V gene (reference sequence). CDR3 DNA sequence: TGTGCCAGCAGTTTATCCGGCAACGAGCAGTACTTC. It is translated as CASSLSGNEQYF.

This clonotype has more than one count but fewer than ten. The rearrangement uses TRBV9 and TRBJ2-3, with 10 positions matching TRBD1. There are 18 residues in the CDR3. With 0 bases clipped from V and 1 base from J, the junction kept 8 bases outside the gene matches. CDR1 and CDR2 from the germline V gene are SGDLS and YYNGEE. The DNA for the CDR3 is TGTGCCAGCAGCGTAGTTTATTCCGGGACAGGGGGCACAGATACGCAGTATTTT. This codes for CASSVVYSGTGGTDTQYF.

This clonotype occurred many times. The CDR3 loop is CASIGDHLYF. Here the CDR3 DNA reads TGTGCCAGTATAGGGGACCACCTGTATTTT. The gene calls are TRBV27 and TRBJ2-3, with D perhaps TRBD1 or TRBD2 (5 bases each). Trimming stripped 9 bases from V and 14 bases from J, with 15 bases between. The CDR3 has 10 residues. From germline, CDR1 is MNHEY and CDR2 SMNVEV (reference sequence).

This clonotype was recorded at least ten times. V is TRBV2 and J is TRBJ1-1, with 7 bases aligning to TRBD1. With 4 bases clipped from V and 2 bases from J, the junction kept 10 bases outside the gene matches. The CDR3 is 16 amino acids. Per the germline V gene, CDR1 is SNHLY and CDR2 is FYNNEI. CDR3 nucleotides: TGTGCCAGCAGTGGGGACAGAGACCGACCTAACACTGAAGCTTTCTTT. It codes for CASSGDRDRPNTEAFF.

This clonotype was counted at least ten times. The chain is built from TRBV29-1 and TRBJ2-7; weak D call: TRBD1 (5 bases). CDR3 size: 12 residues. Trimming pared 3 bases from V and 4 bases from J, leaving 10 bases between. The germline gives CDR1 SQVTM, CDR2 ANQGSEA. The CDR3 DNA follows: TGCAGCGTTGAGGGGCAGTCTTACGAGCAGTACTTC. It is translated as CSVEGQSYEQYF.

This clonotype was seen many times. This chain uses TRBV5-6 with TRBJ2-2, with TRBD2 as a possible D gene (6 bases). From germline, CDR1 is SGHDT and CDR2 YYEEEE. This CDR3 is 15 amino acids long. Trimming stripped 5 bases from V and 6 bases from J, with 17 bases between. CDR3 protein: CASRAPGTRAGELFF. The CDR3 DNA follows: TGTGCCAGCAGGGCGCCGGGGACTCGAGCCGGGGAGCTGTTTTTT.

The chain carries TRBV5-6 and TRBJ2-1, with D possibly TRBD1 on 5 matching bases. The germline V gene encodes CDR1 SGHDT and CDR2 YYEEEE. V lost 0 bases and J 7 bases, leaving 5 bases between the germline ends. The CDR3 runs 12 residues. The CDR3 region has the DNA TGTGCCAGCAGCTTGGGACAGAATGAGCAGTTCTTC. This codes for CASSLGQNEQFF.

Ten or more counts support this clonotype. The chain combines TRBV24-1 with TRBJ2-5; TRBD2 is a possible D gene (6 bases). Germline V gene sequence: CDR1 KGHDR, CDR2 SFDVKD. V shed 1 base and J shed 2 bases, with 10 bases lying between them. The CDR3 consists of 15 residues. CDR3 region: CATSDFERGQETQYF. The CDR3 region has the DNA TGTGCCACCAGTGATTTTGAACGGGGGCAAGAGACCCAGTACTTC.

The genes are TRBV7-2 and TRBJ2-7; the D gene is possibly TRBD1 (5 bases). The CDR3 loop spans 15 amino acids. The ends were cut back, 6 bases at V and 0 bases at J, with 15 bases in the middle. Germline V gene sequence: CDR1 SGHTA, CDR2 FQGNSA. The CDR3 spells CASSLNRYRSYEQYF. DNA for the CDR3: TGTGCCAGCAGTTTAAACAGGTATCGCTCCTACGAGCAGTACTTC.

Ten or more counts support this clonotype. J is TRBJ2-7 and V is TRBV4-2; D perhaps matches TRBD2 (5 bases). This CDR3 has 15 residues. V lost 0 bases and J lost 3, with 12 bases in between. Germline assignment: CDR1 LGHNA and CDR2 YNFKEQ. CDR3 DNA sequence: TGTGCCAGCAGCCAAGAAGTAAGAGGAGGCTACGAGCAGTACTTC. This codes for CASSQEVRGGYEQYF.

A word on this clonotype: A much larger clone differs from this one at a single base, so this may be a read error. The rearrangement joins TRBV28 to TRBJ2-7; the match to TRBD1 covers 8 bases. After removal of 9 bases from V and 4 bases from J, the junction contained 8 bases not matched to a gene. Germline V CDR1 and CDR2: MDHEN, SYDVKM. The length of the CDR3 is 13 residues. In DNA, the CDR3 is TGTGCCAGGAGTGGGACAGGACGATACGAGCAGTACTTC. Protein sequence: CARSGTGRYEQYF.

This clonotype has more than one count but fewer than ten. Here the CDR3 reads CASSPLGAGETQYF. In nucleotides, the CDR3 is TGTGCCAGCAGCCCACTTGGGGCTGGAGAGACCCAGTACTTC. The chain uses TRBV7-3 and TRBJ2-5; D is possibly TRBD1 (5 bases). CDR1 SGHTA and CDR2 FQGTGA come from the germline V gene. With 5 bases removed from V and 4 bases from J, the gap between germline ends came to 14 bases. This CDR3 contains 14 residues.

The count of this clonotype is one. Possible read error: a much larger clone is one base away. The V call is TRBV5-1, the J call TRBJ2-5; D possibly matches TRBD1 or TRBD2 (6 bases each). Between the trimmed V and J ends, which lost 3 bases and 4 bases, there was a span of 16 bases. CDR3 length: 15 amino acids. Germline V lookup: CDR1 SGHRS, CDR2 YFSETQ. Here the CDR3 DNA reads TGCGCCAGCAGCTCGGGAGCGAGCAGGGGAGAGACCCAGTACTTC. Translated, it gives CASSSGASRGETQYF. The variable domain in full, completed from reference TRBV5-1 and TRBJ2-5, reads KAGVTQTPRYLIKTRGQQVTLSCSPISGHRSVSWYQQTPGQGLQFLFEYFSETQRNKGNFPGRFSGRQFSNSRSEMNVSTLELGDSALYLCASSSGASRGETQYFGPGTRLLVL.

This clonotype was found many times. DNA for the CDR3: TGCGCCAGCAGCCTGGGACAGGGGCCTTTCGAGCAGTACTTC. This encodes CASSLGQGPFEQYF. The J gene is TRBJ2-7, the V gene TRBV4-3, with TRBD1 identical over 10 bases. This CDR3 has 14 amino acids. Germline values: CDR1 LGHNA, CDR2 YSLEER. Losses at the gene ends were 4 bases for V and 6 bases for J; bases not matched to a gene: 6.

The chain employs TRBV7-3 and TRBJ2-3, with 7 bases aligning to TRBD2. V was pared by 6 bases and J by 3 bases, with 3 bases of the junction left unmatched. There are 13 residues in the CDR3. The germline V gene encodes CDR1 SGHTA and CDR2 FQGTGA. For the CDR3, the DNA is TGTGCCAGCAGTAGGACTAGAACAGATACGCAGTATTTT. Protein sequence: CASSRTRTDTQYF.